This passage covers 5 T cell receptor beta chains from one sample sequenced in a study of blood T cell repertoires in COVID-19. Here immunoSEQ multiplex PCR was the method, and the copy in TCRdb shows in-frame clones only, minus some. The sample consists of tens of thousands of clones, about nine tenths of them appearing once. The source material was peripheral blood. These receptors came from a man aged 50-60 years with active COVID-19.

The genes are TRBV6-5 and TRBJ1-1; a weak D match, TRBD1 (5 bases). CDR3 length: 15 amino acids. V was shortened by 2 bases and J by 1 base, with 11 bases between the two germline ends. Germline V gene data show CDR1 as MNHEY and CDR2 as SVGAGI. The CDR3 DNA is TGTGCCAGCAGTTACCGACGGGGGGGGAACACTGAAGCTTTCTTT. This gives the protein CASSYRRGGNTEAFF.

The CDR3 loop reads CASSSGTSGREQFF. The CDR3, as DNA: TGTGCCAGCAGCTCAGGGACTAGCGGGAGAGAGCAGTTCTTC. The V call is TRBV5-4, the J call TRBJ2-1, with 14 bases matching TRBD2. The germline V gene encodes CDR1 SGHNT and CDR2 YYREEE (reference sequence). CDR3 length equals 14 residues. V lost 3 bases, J lost 10 bases, and 3 bases stayed unmatched.

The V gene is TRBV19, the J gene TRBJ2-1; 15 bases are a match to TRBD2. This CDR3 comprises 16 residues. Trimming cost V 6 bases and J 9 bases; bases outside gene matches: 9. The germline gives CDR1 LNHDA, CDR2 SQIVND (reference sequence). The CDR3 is CASSPTRTSGRAEQFF. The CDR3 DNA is TGTGCCAGTAGCCCGACGAGGACTAGCGGGAGGGCTGAGCAGTTCTTC.

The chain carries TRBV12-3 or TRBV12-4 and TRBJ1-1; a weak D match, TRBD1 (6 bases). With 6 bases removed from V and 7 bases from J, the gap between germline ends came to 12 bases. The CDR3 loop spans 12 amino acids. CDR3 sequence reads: CASRPGQFEAFF. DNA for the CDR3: TGTGCCAGCAGACCCGGACAGTTTGAAGCTTTCTTT.

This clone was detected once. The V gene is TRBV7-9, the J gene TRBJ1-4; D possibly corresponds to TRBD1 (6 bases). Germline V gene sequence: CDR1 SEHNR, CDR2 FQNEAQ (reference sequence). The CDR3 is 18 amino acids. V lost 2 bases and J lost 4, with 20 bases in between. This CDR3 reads CASSLYATGQLLNEKLFF. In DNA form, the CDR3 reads TGTGCCAGCAGCTTATACGCGACCGGACAGTTGCTTAATGAAAAACTGTTTTTT. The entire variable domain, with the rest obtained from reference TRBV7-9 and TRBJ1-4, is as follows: DTGVSQNPRHKITKRGQNVTFRCDPISEHNRLYWYRQTLGQGPEFLTYFQNEAQLEKSRLLSDRFSAERPKGSFSTLEIQRTEQGDSAMYLCASSLYATGQLLNEKLFFGSGTQLSVL.